This T cell receptor (beta chain) was sequenced in a study of chemoradiotherapy in HPV16-positive cancers. As regards this clone: Antigen unknown.

The method was immunoSEQ multiplex PCR; TCRdb's version includes in-frame clones alone and lacks a portion of them. The data show about 24,000 clones, roughly nine tenths seen once. Study conclusions and caveats: Candidate HPV-specific clones and E7-related TCR motifs grew in tumor during treatment.

Per germline, CDR1 SGHVS and CDR2 FQNEAQ. J gave up 5 bases and V 2 bases, and 13 bases lay outside the gene matches. The length of the CDR3 is 18 residues. The chain links TRBV7-8 to TRBJ1-4, with TRBD1 matching 8 bases. This clonotype originated in a human donor with HPV-associated anogenital cancer. Source: blood, taken from a patient who underwent chemoradiotherapy. CDR3 region: CASSLKLMIWDRNEKLFF. The CDR3 DNA is TGTGCCAGCAGCTTAAAGTTAATGATTTGGGACAGGAATGAAAAACTGTTTTTT.